One sample yielded the 16 T cell receptor beta chains listed below, sequenced in a study of PD-1 blockade in mismatch repair-deficient tumors. Sequencing was performed with immunoSEQ multiplex PCR; in TCRdb, only in-frame clones are kept and a portion is missing. The data show roughly 84,000 clones, approximately 84% seen once. The material was peripheral blood, obtained 12 weeks after starting pembrolizumab. The receptors were gathered from an adult with mismatch repair-deficient cancer.

The chain is built from TRBV7-2 and TRBJ2-5; 12 bases match TRBD2. The trim removed 11 bases at V and 4 bases at J, leaving 8 bases unmatched. Germline-derived CDR1 and CDR2 are SGHTA and FQGNSA. This CDR3 contains 14 residues. The CDR3 sequence: CASKLAGGVETQYF. DNA of the CDR3: TGTGCCTCCAAACTAGCGGGGGGAGTAGAGACCCAGTACTTC.

The chain links TRBV14 to TRBJ2-1, with D hard to call. V was shortened by 0 bases and J by 4 bases, with 16 bases between the two germline ends. The CDR3 consists of 17 residues. The germline gives CDR1 SGHDN, CDR2 FVKESK. In nucleotides, the CDR3 is TGTGCCAGCAGCCAAGATTCGGTCCGTGACGGATACAATGAGCAGTTCTTC. Amino acids: CASSQDSVRDGYNEQFF.

CDR3 sequence (DNA): TGTGCCAGCAGTTTGGGCAGGCGGCCCTACGAGCAGTACTTC. Translation gives CASSLGRRPYEQYF. This chain connects TRBV28 to TRBJ2-7; no definite D call. The CDR3 extends over 14 amino acids. The V end was cut by 3 bases, the J end by 2 bases, with 11 bases between. Germline CDR1 reads MDHEN; CDR2 reads SYDVKM.

A few counts support this clone. The J gene is TRBJ1-1, the V gene TRBV7-9; D ambiguous. CDR1 is SEHNR, CDR2 FQNEAQ, per germline (reference sequence). The CDR3 is made up of 13 amino acids. Trimming left V 1 base short and J 3 bases short, with 6 bases between. CDR3 loop: CASSLDVDTEAFF. Written as DNA, the CDR3 is TGTGCCAGCAGCTTAGATGTCGACACTGAAGCTTTCTTT. Filled out from reference TRBV7-9 and TRBJ1-1, the complete variable domain reads DTGVSQNPRHKITKRGQNVTFRCDPISEHNRLYWYRQTLGQGPEFLTYFQNEAQLEKSRLLSDRFSAERPKGSFSTLEIQRTEQGDSAMYLCASSLDVDTEAFFGQGTRLTVV.

This clone occurred once. CDR3 residues: CASSDRLAGSYEQYF. In DNA form, the CDR3 reads TGTGCCAGCAGTGATCGCCTAGCGGGATCCTACGAGCAGTACTTC. This sequence joins TRBV6-1 and TRBJ2-7, with 9 bases lining up with TRBD2. This CDR3 has 15 amino acids. Germline V gene data show CDR1 as MNHNS and CDR2 as SASEGT. After removal of 3 bases from V and 1 base from J, the junction contained 4 bases not matched to a gene.

This chain uses TRBV4-1 with TRBJ2-5; TRBD2 matches 15 bases. The J segment lost 3 bases and the V segment lost 5 bases, leaving 4 bases of the junction unmatched. This CDR3 region has 16 residues. Germline loops: CDR1 MGHRA, CDR2 YSYEKL. Here the CDR3 reads CASSSGLAGGKETQYF. CDR3 in DNA: TGCGCCAGCAGCTCGGGACTAGCGGGGGGTAAAGAGACCCAGTACTTC.

The chain combines TRBV2 with TRBJ2-7, with D maybe TRBD1 (6 bases). Germline V gene data show CDR1 as SNHLY and CDR2 as FYNNEI. The CDR3 contains 15 residues. V was pared by 6 bases and J by 4 bases, with 19 bases between. The chain's CDR3 is CASRGTRMGIYEQYF. In DNA, the CDR3 is TGTGCCAGCAGGGGGACAAGAATGGGGATATACGAGCAGTACTTC.

This clone came up a few times. The chain links TRBV5-1 to TRBJ2-7, with 12 bases aligning to TRBD1. Germline assignment: CDR1 SGHRS and CDR2 YFSETQ. After removal of 4 bases from V and 4 bases from J, the junction contained 6 bases not matched to a gene. The CDR3 extends over 15 amino acids. As DNA, the CDR3 is TGCGCCAGCAGCGGGGGGACAGGGGGCTCGTACGAGCAGTACTTC. This translates into CASSGGTGGSYEQYF.

CDR3 protein: CASSLVSGSLYEQYF. For the CDR3, the DNA is TGTGCCAGCAGCTTAGTTAGCGGGAGTCTCTACGAGCAGTACTTC. This chain connects TRBV11-2 to TRBJ2-7; TRBD2 agrees at 9 bases. With 1 base clipped from V and 3 bases from J, the junction kept 4 bases outside the gene matches. Germline V CDR1 and CDR2: SGHAT, FQNNGV. The CDR3 sequence is 15 residues long.

The chain uses TRBV11-2 and TRBJ2-2; TRBD2 aligns across 11 bases. This CDR3 has 15 amino acids. Trimming removed 3 bases from V and 5 bases from J; junction bases left unmatched: 2. From germline, CDR1 is SGHAT and CDR2 FQNNGV. The CDR3 is CASSFSGRGTGELFF. CDR3 in DNA: TGTGCCAGCAGCTTTAGCGGGAGGGGTACCGGGGAGCTGTTTTTT.

This chain connects TRBV4-1 to TRBJ2-3; D may be TRBD2 (6 bases). Trimming removed 4 bases from V and 2 bases from J, with 16 bases in between. Germline CDR1 MGHRA, CDR2 YSYEKL. This CDR3 contains 16 residues. The CDR3 loop reads CASSLAGTGDTDTQYF. The CDR3 DNA follows: TGCGCCAGCAGCCTTGCCGGGACTGGAGACACAGATACGCAGTATTTT.

The chain links TRBV6-1 to TRBJ2-2; D gene ambiguous. V dropped 7 bases and J dropped 5 bases, with 5 bases sitting between them. The V gene's germline CDR1 is MNHNS and CDR2 SASEGT. This CDR3 contains 11 residues. The CDR3 coding sequence is TGTGCCAGCATGGGGACCGGGGAGCTGTTTTTT. Translated: CASMGTGELFF.

The chain uses TRBV27 and TRBJ2-7, with 13 bases lining up with TRBD2. This CDR3 region has 16 residues. Germline V gene lookup returns CDR1 MNHEY and CDR2 SMNVEV (reference sequence). The V segment lost 5 bases and the J segment 4 bases; nucleotides outside the gene matches: 8. CDR3 nucleotides: TGTGCCAGCAGTCCATGGACTAGCGGGAGTATTTACGAGCAGTACTTC. The encoded protein is CASSPWTSGSIYEQYF.

The chain uses TRBV19 and TRBJ2-4; the D call may be TRBD1 or TRBD2 (5 bases each). V gave up 10 bases and J gave up 5 bases, with 18 bases separating them. The CDR3 has 14 residues. CDR1 LNHDA and CDR2 SQIVND come from the germline V gene (reference sequence). CDR3 in DNA: TGTGCCACTCATTCGACCGGGACGGAAAACATTCAGTACTTC. Its translation is CATHSTGTENIQYF.

This clone was seen a single time. Germline is not matched at one junction end, which may reflect a read error. This chain joins TRBV7-7 and TRBJ1-1; tentatively, D is TRBD1 (6 bases). Germline assignment: CDR1 SSHAT and CDR2 FNYEAQ (reference sequence). There are 13 residues in the CDR3. CDR3 sequence reads: CASSLDRNTEAFF. The CDR3 DNA reads as TGTGCTAGCAGCCTGGACAGGAACACTGAAGCTTTCTTT.

Turning to this clone: At one end the junction does not follow the germline gene, possibly because of a read error. This sequence joins TRBV7-7 and TRBJ2-7; possibly TRBD1 for D (5 bases). The CDR3 extends over 13 amino acids. CDR1 and CDR2 from the germline V gene are SSHAT and FNYEAQ (reference sequence). The CDR3 spells CASSPRTPYEQYF. The CDR3 DNA is TGTGCTAGCAGCCCCCGGACACCCTACGAGCAGTACTTC.